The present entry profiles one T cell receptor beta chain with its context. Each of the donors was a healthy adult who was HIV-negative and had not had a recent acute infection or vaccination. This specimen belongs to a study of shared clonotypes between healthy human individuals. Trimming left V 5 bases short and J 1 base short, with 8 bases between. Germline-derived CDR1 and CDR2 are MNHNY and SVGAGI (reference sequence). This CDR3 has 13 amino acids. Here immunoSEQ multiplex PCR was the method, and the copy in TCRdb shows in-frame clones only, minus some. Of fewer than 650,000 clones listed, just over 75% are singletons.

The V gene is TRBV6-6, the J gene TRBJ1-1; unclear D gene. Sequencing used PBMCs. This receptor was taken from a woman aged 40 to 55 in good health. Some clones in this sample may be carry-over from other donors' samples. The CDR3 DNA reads TGTGCCAGCAGTATAACAGCGAACACTGAAGCTTTCTTT. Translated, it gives CASSITANTEAFF.